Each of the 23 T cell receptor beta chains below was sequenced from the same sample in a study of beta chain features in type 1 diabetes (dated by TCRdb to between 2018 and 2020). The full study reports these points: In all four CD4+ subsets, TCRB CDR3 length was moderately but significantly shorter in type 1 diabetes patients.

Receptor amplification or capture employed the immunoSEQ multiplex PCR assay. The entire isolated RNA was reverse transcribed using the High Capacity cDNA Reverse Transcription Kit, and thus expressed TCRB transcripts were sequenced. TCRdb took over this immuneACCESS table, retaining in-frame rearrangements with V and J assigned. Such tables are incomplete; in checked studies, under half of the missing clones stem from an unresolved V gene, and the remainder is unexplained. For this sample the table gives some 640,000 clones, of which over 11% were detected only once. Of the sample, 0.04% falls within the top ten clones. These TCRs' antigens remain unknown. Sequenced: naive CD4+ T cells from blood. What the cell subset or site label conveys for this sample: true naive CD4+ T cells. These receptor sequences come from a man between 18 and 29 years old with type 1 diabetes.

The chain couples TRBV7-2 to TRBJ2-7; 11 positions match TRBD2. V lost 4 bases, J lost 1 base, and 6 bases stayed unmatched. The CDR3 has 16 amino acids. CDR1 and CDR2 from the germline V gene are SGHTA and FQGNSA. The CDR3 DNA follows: TGTGCCAGCAGCTCTAGGACTAGCGGGCGGTCCTACGAGCAGTACTTC. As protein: CASSSRTSGRSYEQYF.

The CDR3: CASRTDNSPLHF. The DNA for the CDR3 is TGTGCCAGCAGGACAGATAATTCACCCCTCCACTTT. The chain couples TRBV2 to TRBJ1-6, with D possibly matching TRBD1 (5 bases). CDR3 length: 12 amino acids. Per the germline V gene, CDR1 is SNHLY and CDR2 is FYNNEI. The germline V and J ends were trimmed by 6 bases and 5 bases, with 5 bases remaining between them.

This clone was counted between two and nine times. The CDR3 DNA is TGTGCCAGCAGTTCCGGGACTAGCGGGGGGGCGAATACGCAGTATTTT. Protein sequence: CASSSGTSGGANTQYF. The chain employs TRBV6-5 and TRBJ2-3, with TRBD2 identical over 16 bases. The CDR3 contains 16 residues. V was clipped by 4 bases and J by 7 bases; unmatched bases: 5. CDR1 is MNHEY, CDR2 SVGAGI, per germline.

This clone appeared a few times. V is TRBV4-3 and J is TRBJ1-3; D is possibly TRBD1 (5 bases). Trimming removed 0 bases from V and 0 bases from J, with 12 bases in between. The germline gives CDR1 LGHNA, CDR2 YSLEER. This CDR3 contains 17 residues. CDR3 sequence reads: CASSQDWTPSSGNTIYF. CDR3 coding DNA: TGCGCCAGCAGCCAAGATTGGACACCTTCCTCTGGAAACACCATATATTTT.

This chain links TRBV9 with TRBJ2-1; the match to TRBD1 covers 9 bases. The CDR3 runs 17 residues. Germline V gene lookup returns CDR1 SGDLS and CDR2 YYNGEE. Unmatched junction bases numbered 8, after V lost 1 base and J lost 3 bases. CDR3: CASSVLSGDRDYNEQFF. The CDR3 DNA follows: TGTGCCAGCAGCGTATTATCAGGGGACAGGGACTACAATGAGCAGTTCTTC.

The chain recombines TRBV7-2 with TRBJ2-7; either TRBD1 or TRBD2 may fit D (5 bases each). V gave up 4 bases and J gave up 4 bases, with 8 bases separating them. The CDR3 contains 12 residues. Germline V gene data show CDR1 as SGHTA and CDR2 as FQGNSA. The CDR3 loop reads CASSWDGYEQYF. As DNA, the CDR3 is TGTGCCAGCAGCTGGGACGGGTACGAGCAGTACTTC.

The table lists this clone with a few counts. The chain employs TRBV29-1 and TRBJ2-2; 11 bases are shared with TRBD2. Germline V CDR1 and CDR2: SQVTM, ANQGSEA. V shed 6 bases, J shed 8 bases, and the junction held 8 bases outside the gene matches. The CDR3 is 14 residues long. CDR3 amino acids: CSVAGTSGRGELFF. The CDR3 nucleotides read TGCAGCGTAGCCGGGACTAGCGGCCGGGGGGAGCTGTTTTTT.

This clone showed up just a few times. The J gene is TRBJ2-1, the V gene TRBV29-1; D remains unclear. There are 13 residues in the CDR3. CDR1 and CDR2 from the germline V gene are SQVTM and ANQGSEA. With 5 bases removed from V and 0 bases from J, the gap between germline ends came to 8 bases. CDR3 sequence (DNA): TGCAGCGTTACATCTGGCTCCTACAATGAGCAGTTCTTC. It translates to CSVTSGSYNEQFF.

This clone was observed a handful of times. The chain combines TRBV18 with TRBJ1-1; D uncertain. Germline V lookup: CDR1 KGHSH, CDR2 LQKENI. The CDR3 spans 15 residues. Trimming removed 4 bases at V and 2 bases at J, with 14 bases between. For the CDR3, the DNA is TGTGCCAGCTCACTAGGTATGGGAACCAACACTGAAGCTTTCTTT. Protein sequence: CASSLGMGTNTEAFF.

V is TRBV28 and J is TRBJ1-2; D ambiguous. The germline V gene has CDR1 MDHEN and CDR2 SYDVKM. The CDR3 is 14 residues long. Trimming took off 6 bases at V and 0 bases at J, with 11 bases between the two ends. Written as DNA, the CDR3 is TGTGCCAGCAGCTCCCGTCCAGCTAACTATGGCTACACCTTC. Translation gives CASSSRPANYGYTF.

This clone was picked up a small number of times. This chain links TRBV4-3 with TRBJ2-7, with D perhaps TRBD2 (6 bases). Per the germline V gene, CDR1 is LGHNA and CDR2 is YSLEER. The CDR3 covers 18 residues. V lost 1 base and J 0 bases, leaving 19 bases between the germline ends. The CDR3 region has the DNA TGCGCCAGCAGCCAAGGGCCTGTCGCGGGACTCAGCTCCTACGAGCAGTACTTC. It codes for CASSQGPVAGLSSYEQYF.

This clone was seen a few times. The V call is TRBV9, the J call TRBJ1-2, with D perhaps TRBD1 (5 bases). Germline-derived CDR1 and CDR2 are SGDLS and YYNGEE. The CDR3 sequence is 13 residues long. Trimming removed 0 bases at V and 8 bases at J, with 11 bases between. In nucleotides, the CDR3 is TGTGCCAGCAGCGTAGATCAGGGAAACGGCTACACCTTC. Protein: CASSVDQGNGYTF.

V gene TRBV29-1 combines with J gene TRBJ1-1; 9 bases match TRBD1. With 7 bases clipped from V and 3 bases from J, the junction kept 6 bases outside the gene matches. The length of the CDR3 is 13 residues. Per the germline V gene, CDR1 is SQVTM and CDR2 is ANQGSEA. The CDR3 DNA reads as TGCAGCGCCGGGACAGGGTGGTACACTGAAGCTTTCTTT. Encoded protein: CSAGTGWYTEAFF.

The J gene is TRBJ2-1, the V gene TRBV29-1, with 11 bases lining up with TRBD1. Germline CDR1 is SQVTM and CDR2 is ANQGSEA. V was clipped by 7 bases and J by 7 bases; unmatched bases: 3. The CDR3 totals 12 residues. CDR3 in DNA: TGCAGCGCTGGGACAGGGGGAAATGAGCAGTTCTTC. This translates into CSAGTGGNEQFF.

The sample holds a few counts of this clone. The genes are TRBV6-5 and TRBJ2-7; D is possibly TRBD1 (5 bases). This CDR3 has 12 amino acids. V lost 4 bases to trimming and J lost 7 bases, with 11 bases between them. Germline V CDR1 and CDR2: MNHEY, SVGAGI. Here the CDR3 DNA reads TGTGCCAGCAGTTCGCAGGGTTTTGAGCAGTACTTC. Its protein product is CASSSQGFEQYF.

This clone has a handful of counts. The CDR3 spells CAGGGGSYNSPLHF. CDR3 bases: TGTGCCGGCGGCGGAGGCTCCTATAATTCACCCCTCCACTTT. The chain recombines TRBV30 with TRBJ1-6, with no clear D. The CDR3 runs to 14 residues. Per the germline V gene, CDR1 is GTSNPN and CDR2 is SVGIG (reference sequence). Trimming stripped 8 bases from V and 0 bases from J, with 11 bases between. Full variable domain (rest looked up from reference TRBV30 and TRBJ1-6): SQTIHQWPATLVQPVGSPLSLECTVEGTSNPNLYWYRQAAGRGLQLLFYSVGIGQISSEVPQNLSASRPQDRQFILSSKKLLLSDSGFYLCAGGGGSYNSPLHFGNGTRLTVT.

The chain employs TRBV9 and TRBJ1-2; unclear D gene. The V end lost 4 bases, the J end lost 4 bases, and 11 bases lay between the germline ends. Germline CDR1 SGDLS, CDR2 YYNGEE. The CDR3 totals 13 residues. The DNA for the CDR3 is TGTGCCAGCAGCAGGATGGGGTCCTATGGCTACACCTTC. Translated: CASSRMGSYGYTF.

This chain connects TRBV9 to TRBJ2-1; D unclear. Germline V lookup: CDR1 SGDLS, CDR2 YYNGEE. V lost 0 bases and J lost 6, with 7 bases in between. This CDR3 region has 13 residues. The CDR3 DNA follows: TGTGCCAGCAGCGTAGCAGGAGCCAATGAGCAGTTCTTC. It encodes CASSVAGANEQFF.

CDR3 nucleotides: TGTGCCAGTACCCCGGACAGTTCACGGGGAAGCAATCAGCCCCAGCATTTT. Residues: CASTPDSSRGSNQPQHF. This sequence joins TRBV19 and TRBJ1-5, with D possibly TRBD1 on 6 matching bases. In germline, CDR1 is LNHDA, CDR2 SQIVND (reference sequence). The germline V and J ends were trimmed by 7 bases and 1 base, with 20 bases remaining between them. This CDR3 is 17 amino acids long.

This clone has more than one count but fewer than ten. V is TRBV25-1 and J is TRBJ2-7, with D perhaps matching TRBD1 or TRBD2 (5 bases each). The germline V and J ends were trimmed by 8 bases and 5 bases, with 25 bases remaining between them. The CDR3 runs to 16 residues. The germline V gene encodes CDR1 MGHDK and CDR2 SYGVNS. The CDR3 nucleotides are TGTGCCAGCGCCCCGAGGGTCTATAGAGGGGCTGACGAGCAGTACTTC. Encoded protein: CASAPRVYRGADEQYF.

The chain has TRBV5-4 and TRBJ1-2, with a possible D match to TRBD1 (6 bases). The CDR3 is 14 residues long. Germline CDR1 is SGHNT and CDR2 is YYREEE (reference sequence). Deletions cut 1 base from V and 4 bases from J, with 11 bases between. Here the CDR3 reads CASSLKDSFYGYTF. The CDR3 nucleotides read TGTGCCAGCAGCTTGAAGGACAGTTTCTATGGCTACACCTTC. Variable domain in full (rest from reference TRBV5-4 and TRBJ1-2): ETGVTQSPTHLIKTRGQQVTLRCSSQSGHNTVSWYQQALGQGPQFIFQYYREEENGRGNFPPRFSGLQFPNYSSELNVNALELDDSALYLCASSLKDSFYGYTFGSGTRLTVV.

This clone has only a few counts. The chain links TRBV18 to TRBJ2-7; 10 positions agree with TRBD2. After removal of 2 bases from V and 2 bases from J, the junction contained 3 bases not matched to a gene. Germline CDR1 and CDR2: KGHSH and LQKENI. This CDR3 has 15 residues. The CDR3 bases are TGTGCCAGCTCACCAGGACTAGCGGAGACCTACGAGCAGTACTTC. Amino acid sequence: CASSPGLAETYEQYF.

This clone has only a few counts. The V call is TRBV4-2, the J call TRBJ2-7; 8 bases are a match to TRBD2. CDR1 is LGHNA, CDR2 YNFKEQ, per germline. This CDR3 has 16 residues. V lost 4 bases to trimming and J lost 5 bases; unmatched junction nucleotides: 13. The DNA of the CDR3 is TGTGCCAGCAGCCCGAATGTACGGGGGGGCGACGACGAGCAGTACTTC. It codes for CASSPNVRGGDDEQYF.